The 14 T cell receptor beta chains reported below all come from one sample, sequenced in a study of STAT3 mutations in large granular lymphocyte leukemia. Findings and caveats of the study: In T-cell large granular lymphocyte leukemia, about half of patients showed multiple immunodominant subclonotypes.

Their cognate antigens are unknown. TCRdb's copy holds only in-frame clones and misses some; the assay was immunoSEQ multiplex PCR. The data hold around 7,800 clones, with 85% to 90% observed a single time. Sequencing input: peripheral blood mononuclear cells. These receptors were obtained from a man older than 75 with T-cell large granular lymphocyte leukemia. Some clones in this sample may be carry-over from other donors' samples.

V is TRBV18 and J is TRBJ1-6; no firm D call. CDR1 and CDR2 from the germline V gene are KGHSH and LQKENI. The CDR3 has 12 amino acids. V was shortened by 3 bases and J by 10 bases, with 7 bases between the two germline ends. The CDR3 DNA reads as TGTGCCAGCTCACCTGGAGAGTCACCCCTCCACTTT. Protein sequence: CASSPGESPLHF.

The chain carries TRBV7-9 and TRBJ1-5; 7 bases align to TRBD1. Germline CDR1 SEHNR, CDR2 FQNEAQ (reference sequence). This CDR3 comprises 14 residues. J was trimmed by 5 bases and V by 5 bases; bases with no gene match: 6. DNA for the CDR3: TGTGCCAGCAGCCCCGGGACAGACTATCAGCCCCAGCATTTT. Its translation is CASSPGTDYQPQHF.

The CDR3 loop reads CASSFDSNQPQHF. The CDR3 nucleotides are TGTGCCAGCAGTTTTGACAGCAATCAGCCCCAGCATTTT. The chain is built from TRBV27 and TRBJ1-5; D remains ambiguous. The V end was cut by 3 bases, the J end by 1 base, with 4 bases between. The germline V gene encodes CDR1 MNHEY and CDR2 SMNVEV (reference sequence). This CDR3 has 13 residues.

This chain connects TRBV7-2 to TRBJ2-2; tentatively, D is TRBD1 (6 bases). This CDR3 is 18 amino acids long. The V gene lost 1 base and the J gene lost 2 bases, with 17 bases spanning the gap. Germline loops: CDR1 SGHTA, CDR2 FQGNSA. CDR3 nucleotide sequence: TGTGCCAGCAGCTTAGTTGGGTTGGGCAGGGGAAACACCGGGGAGCTGTTTTTT. Translation: CASSLVGLGRGNTGELFF.

The chain links TRBV14 to TRBJ2-7; a possible D gene is TRBD1 (7 bases). Per germline, CDR1 SGHDN and CDR2 FVKESK. CDR3 length equals 16 residues. V was cut by 0 bases and J by 0 bases, with 12 bases left in between. CDR3 in DNA: TGTGCCAGCAGCCAAGACAGGGGGGCTGGCTCCTACGAGCAGTACTTC. Translating it yields CASSQDRGAGSYEQYF.

V gene TRBV5-5 combines with J gene TRBJ2-7; D not certain. Germline V gene sequence: CDR1 SGHKS, CDR2 YYEKEE (reference sequence). The CDR3 totals 16 residues. V lost 3 bases and J lost 3, with 19 bases in between. The DNA of the CDR3 is TGTGCCAGCAGCTCCGGGCACTTGGTGCGGAGCTACGAGCAGTACTTC. Its protein is CASSSGHLVRSYEQYF.

The V call is TRBV6-5, the J call TRBJ2-3; D is perhaps TRBD1 (7 bases). CDR1 and CDR2 (germline): MNHEY, SVGAGI. Trimming stripped 6 bases from V and 10 bases from J, with 14 bases between. There are 12 residues in the CDR3. The CDR3 loop reads CASSPGGWAQYF. CDR3 nucleotide sequence: TGTGCCAGCAGCCCAGGGGGGTGGGCGCAGTATTTT.

J is TRBJ2-7 and V is TRBV25-1, with 9 nucleotides matching TRBD1. Trimming took 6 bases from V and 4 from J; bases not matched to a gene: 10. The CDR3 consists of 15 residues. Germline CDR1 is MGHDK and CDR2 is SYGVNS. The chain's CDR3 is CASRAAGTGNYEQYF. The CDR3 DNA reads as TGTGCCAGCAGGGCTGCCGGGACAGGGAATTACGAGCAGTACTTC.

This clone was recorded once. The CDR3 here is CASSEGATYNSPLHF. As DNA, the CDR3 is TGTGCCAGTAGTGAGGGGGCGACCTATAATTCACCCCTCCACTTT. V gene TRBV19 combines with J gene TRBJ1-6, with 7 bases lining up with TRBD1. In germline, CDR1 is LNHDA, CDR2 SQIVND (reference sequence). Trimming cost V 5 bases and J 2 bases; bases outside gene matches: 3. CDR3 size: 15 residues.

V usage is TRBV5-1 and J usage is TRBJ2-5, with D hard to call. Germline CDR1 reads SGHRS; CDR2 reads YFSETQ. The CDR3 runs to 13 residues. The V and J ends lost 1 base and 4 bases respectively, with 8 bases between them. CDR3 region: CASSLRVGETQYF. The CDR3 coding sequence is TGCGCCAGCAGCTTGCGAGTTGGAGAGACCCAGTACTTC. Full variable domain (missing parts from reference TRBV5-1 and TRBJ2-5): KAGVTQTPRYLIKTRGQQVTLSCSPISGHRSVSWYQQTPGQGLQFLFEYFSETQRNKGNFPGRFSGRQFSNSRSEMNVSTLELGDSALYLCASSLRVGETQYFGPGTRLLVL.

In its sample, this clone was seen once. The chain is built from TRBV30 and TRBJ1-4; TRBD1 agrees at 10 bases. The J segment lost 7 bases and the V segment lost 2 bases, leaving 4 bases of the junction unmatched. The CDR3 covers 14 residues. Germline lookup yields CDR1 GTSNPN and CDR2 SVGIG (reference sequence). The DNA for the CDR3 is TGTGCCTGGAGTCGGACAGGGGGAGTTGAAAAACTGTTTTTT. This codes for CAWSRTGGVEKLFF.

This chain links TRBV25-1 with TRBJ1-5; D unclear. Trimming took off 8 bases at V and 5 bases at J, with 10 bases between the two ends. The CDR3 is made up of 12 amino acids. Germline-derived CDR1 and CDR2 are MGHDK and SYGVNS. The CDR3 region has the DNA TGTGCCAGCGGGAACGAGGATCAGCCCCAGCATTTT. As protein: CASGNEDQPQHF.

V usage is TRBV6-5 and J usage is TRBJ1-6; 10 bases line up with TRBD1. The CDR3 loop spans 14 amino acids. The germline gives CDR1 MNHEY, CDR2 SVGAGI. Losses at the gene ends were 2 bases for V and 13 bases for J; bases not matched to a gene: 5. This chain's CDR3 is CASSYGDRGFPLHF. The CDR3 DNA is TGTGCCAGCAGTTACGGGGACAGGGGATTCCCCCTCCACTTT.

The chain is built from TRBV7-3 and TRBJ2-3; D is undetermined. Germline V gene lookup returns CDR1 SGHTA and CDR2 FQGTGA. Trimming pared 5 bases from V and 0 bases from J, leaving 12 bases between. This CDR3 has 15 residues. The CDR3 is CASSPQAGSTDTQYF. CDR3 nucleotide sequence: TGTGCCAGCAGCCCCCAAGCTGGAAGCACAGATACGCAGTATTTT. The variable domain in full, with the rest retrieved from reference TRBV7-3 and TRBJ2-3, is GAGVSQTPSNKVTEKGKYVELRCDPISGHTALYWYRQSLGQGPEFLIYFQGTGAADDSGLPNDRFFAVRPEGSVSTLKIQRTERGDSAVYLCASSPQAGSTDTQYFGPGTRLTVL.